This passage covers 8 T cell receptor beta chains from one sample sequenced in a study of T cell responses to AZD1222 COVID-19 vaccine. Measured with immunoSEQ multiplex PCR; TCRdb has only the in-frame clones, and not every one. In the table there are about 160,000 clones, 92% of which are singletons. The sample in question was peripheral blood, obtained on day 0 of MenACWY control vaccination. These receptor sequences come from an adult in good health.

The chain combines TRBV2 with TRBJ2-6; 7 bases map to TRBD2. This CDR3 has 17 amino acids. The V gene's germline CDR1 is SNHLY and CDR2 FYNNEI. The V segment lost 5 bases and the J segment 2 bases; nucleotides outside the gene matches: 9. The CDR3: CASSLGLGGTGANVLTF. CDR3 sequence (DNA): TGTGCCAGCAGTCTAGGACTAGGAGGAACTGGGGCCAACGTCCTGACTTTC.

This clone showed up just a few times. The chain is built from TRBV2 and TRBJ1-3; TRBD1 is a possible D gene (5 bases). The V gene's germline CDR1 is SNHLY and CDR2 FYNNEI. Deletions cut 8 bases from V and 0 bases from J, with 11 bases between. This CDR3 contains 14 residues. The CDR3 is CASHQGFSGNTIYF. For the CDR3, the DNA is TGTGCCAGCCATCAGGGATTCTCTGGAAACACCATATATTTT.

The CDR3 DNA sequence: TGTGCCACCAGCAGATTGAAATTGGGACTAGCGGGAGCAGATACGCAGTATTTT. It translates to CATSRLKLGLAGADTQYF. The gene calls are TRBV15 and TRBJ2-3, with TRBD2 matching 14 bases. V lost 2 bases, J lost 4 bases, and 8 bases stayed unmatched. The germline CDR1 and CDR2 sequences are LNHNV and YYDKDF (reference sequence). The CDR3 is 18 residues long.

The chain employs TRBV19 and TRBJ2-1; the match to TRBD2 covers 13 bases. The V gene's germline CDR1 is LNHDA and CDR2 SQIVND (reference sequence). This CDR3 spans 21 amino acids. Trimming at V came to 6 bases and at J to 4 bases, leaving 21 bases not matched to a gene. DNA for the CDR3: TGTGCCAGTAGCCTTTCGAGCCCGACTAGCGGGAGGATCACGGGGTACAATGAGCAGTTCTTC. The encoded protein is CASSLSSPTSGRITGYNEQFF.

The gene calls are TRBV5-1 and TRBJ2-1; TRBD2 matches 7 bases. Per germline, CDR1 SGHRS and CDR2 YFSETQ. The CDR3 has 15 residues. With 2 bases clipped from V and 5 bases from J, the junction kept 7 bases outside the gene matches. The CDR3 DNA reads TGCGCCAGCAGCTTTGGTACTAGCGAAAACAATGAGCAGTTCTTC. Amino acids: CASSFGTSENNEQFF. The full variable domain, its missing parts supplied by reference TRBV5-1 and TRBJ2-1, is KAGVTQTPRYLIKTRGQQVTLSCSPISGHRSVSWYQQTPGQGLQFLFEYFSETQRNKGNFPGRFSGRQFSNSRSEMNVSTLELGDSALYLCASSFGTSENNEQFFGPGTRLTVL.

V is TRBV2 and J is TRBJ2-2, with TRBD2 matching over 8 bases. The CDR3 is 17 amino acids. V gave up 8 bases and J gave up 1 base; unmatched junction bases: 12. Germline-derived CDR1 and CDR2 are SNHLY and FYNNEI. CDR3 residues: CASAPDLAGLNTGELFF. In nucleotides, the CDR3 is TGTGCCAGCGCTCCCGACCTAGCGGGTTTGAACACCGGGGAGCTGTTTTTT.

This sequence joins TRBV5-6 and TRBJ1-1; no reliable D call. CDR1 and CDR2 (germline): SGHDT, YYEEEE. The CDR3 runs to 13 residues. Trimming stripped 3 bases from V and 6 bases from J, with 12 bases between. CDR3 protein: CASSSVGRAEAFF. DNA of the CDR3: TGTGCCAGCAGCTCGGTGGGCCGCGCTGAAGCTTTCTTT.

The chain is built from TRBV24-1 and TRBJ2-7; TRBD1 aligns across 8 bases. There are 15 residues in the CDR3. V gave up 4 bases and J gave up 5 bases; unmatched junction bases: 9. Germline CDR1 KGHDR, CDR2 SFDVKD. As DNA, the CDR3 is TGTGCCACCAGTGAACCCGACAGGGGAATTAACGAGCAGTACTTC. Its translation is CATSEPDRGINEQYF.